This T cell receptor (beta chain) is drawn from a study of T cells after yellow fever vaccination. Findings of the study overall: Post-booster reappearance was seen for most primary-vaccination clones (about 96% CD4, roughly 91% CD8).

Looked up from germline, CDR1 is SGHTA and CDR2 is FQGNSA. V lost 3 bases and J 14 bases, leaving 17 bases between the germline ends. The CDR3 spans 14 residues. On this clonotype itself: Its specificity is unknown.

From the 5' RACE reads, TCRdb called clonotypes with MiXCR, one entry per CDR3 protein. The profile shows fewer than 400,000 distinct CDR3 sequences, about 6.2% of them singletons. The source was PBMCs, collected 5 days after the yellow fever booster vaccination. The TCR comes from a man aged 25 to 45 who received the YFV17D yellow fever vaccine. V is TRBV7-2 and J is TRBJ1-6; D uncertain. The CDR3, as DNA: TGTGCCAGCAGCTTTGATATGGGCGCGGGAGCCCTCCACTTT. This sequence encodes CASSFDMGAGALHF.